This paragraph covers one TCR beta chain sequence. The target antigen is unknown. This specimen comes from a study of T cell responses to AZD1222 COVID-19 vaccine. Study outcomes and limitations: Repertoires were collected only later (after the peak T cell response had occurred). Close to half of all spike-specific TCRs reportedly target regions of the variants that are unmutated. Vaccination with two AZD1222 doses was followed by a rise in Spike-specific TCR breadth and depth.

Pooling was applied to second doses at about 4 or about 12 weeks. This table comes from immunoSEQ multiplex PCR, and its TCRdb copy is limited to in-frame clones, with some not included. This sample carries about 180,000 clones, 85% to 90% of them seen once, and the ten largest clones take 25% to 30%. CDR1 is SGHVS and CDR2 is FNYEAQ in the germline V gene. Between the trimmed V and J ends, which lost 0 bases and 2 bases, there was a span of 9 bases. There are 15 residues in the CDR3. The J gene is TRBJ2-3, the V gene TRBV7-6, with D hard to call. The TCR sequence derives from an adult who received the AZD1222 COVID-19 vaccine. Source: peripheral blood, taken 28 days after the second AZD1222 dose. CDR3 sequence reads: CASSLADGITDTQYF. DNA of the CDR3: TGTGCCAGCAGCTTAGCGGACGGAATCACAGATACGCAGTATTTT.